The sequence of this T cell receptor beta chain was determined in a study of blood T cell repertoires in COVID-19. The study drew participants aged about 18 to 89 years from approximately 23 US areas. Clinical history reported by participants formed the basis on which cohorts were assigned. A PCR-confirmed or clinician-diagnosed COVID-19 case had contacted exposed participants within 2 weeks of entry. Germline CDR1 LNHDA, CDR2 SQIVND (reference sequence). V gave up 2 bases and J gave up 4 bases, with 11 bases separating them. This CDR3 region has 14 residues. Only in-frame clones appear in the TCRdb table, and some are missing; sequencing was by immunoSEQ multiplex PCR. The top ten clones hold about 3.1% of a sample with 250,000 or so clones, roughly 88% of them seen once.

Sequencing was carried out using PBMCs or T cells enriched from blood (not recorded which). The chain has TRBV19 and TRBJ2-5, with D maybe TRBD1 (6 bases). The TCR originated in a middle-aged woman who had been exposed to COVID-19. As DNA, the CDR3 is TGTGCCAGTAGTATAAAATCAGGGGCAGAGACCCAGTACTTC. Translation gives CASSIKSGAETQYF.